Here is one TCR beta chain with its context. These data originate in a study of blood T cell repertoires in COVID-19. The data were produced by immunoSEQ multiplex PCR, yet TCRdb's version contains in-frame clones alone and is incomplete. The sample comprises around 130,000 clones, over 75% of which are singletons, and roughly a tenth rests with the top ten. Germline V gene data show CDR1 as MGHRA and CDR2 as YSYEKL. The length of the CDR3 is 17 residues. The V segment lost 1 base and the J segment 4 bases; nucleotides outside the gene matches: 6. The chain joins TRBV4-1 to TRBJ1-6; 8 nucleotides agree with TRBD1. This sequence originates from a man aged 55 to 70 with active or convalescent COVID-19. The material sequenced was peripheral blood. CDR3 residues: CASSQGVRDRYNSPLHF. In nucleotides, the CDR3 is TGCGCCAGCAGCCAAGGAGTCCGGGACAGGTATAATTCACCCCTCCACTTT.